The 15 T cell receptor beta chains reported below all come from one sample, sequenced in a study of cytomegalovirus exposure and HLA in healthy donors. The PCR made use of 60 Vbeta and 13 Jbeta primers. The method was immunoSEQ multiplex PCR; TCRdb's version includes in-frame clones alone and lacks a portion of them. The data show some 190,000 clones, 79% seen once. The material sequenced was PBMCs. The source is a woman aged 18 to 35 in good health and CMV-seronegative.

The CDR3 DNA follows: TGCGCCAGCAGCCCAGGACTAGCGGGAGTCGATGAGCAGTTCTTC. Translation: CASSPGLAGVDEQFF. This chain links TRBV5-1 with TRBJ2-1; 13 bases agree with TRBD2. Unmatched junction bases numbered 6, after V lost 4 bases and J lost 8 bases. Germline loops: CDR1 SGHRS, CDR2 YFSETQ. There are 15 residues in the CDR3. The whole variable domain, filled in from reference TRBV5-1 and TRBJ2-1, reads KAGVTQTPRYLIKTRGQQVTLSCSPISGHRSVSWYQQTPGQGLQFLFEYFSETQRNKGNFPGRFSGRQFSNSRSEMNVSTLELGDSALYLCASSPGLAGVDEQFFGPGTRLTVL.

The rearrangement uses TRBV5-1 and TRBJ2-2; TRBD1 matches at 8 bases. Germline lookup yields CDR1 SGHRS and CDR2 YFSETQ. Germline trimming cut 4 bases from V and 4 bases from J; bases unmatched to any gene: 12. The CDR3 totals 17 residues. CDR3 DNA: TGCGCCAGCAGCACAGGGGGAAGTGCGGACCGCACCGGGGAGCTGTTTTTT. Its protein product is CASSTGGSADRTGELFF.

The chain employs TRBV30 and TRBJ2-2; the D is unclear. The CDR3 runs 14 residues. Trimming took off 0 bases at V and 3 bases at J, with 8 bases between the two ends. CDR1 and CDR2 from the germline V gene are GTSNPN and SVGIG (reference sequence). CDR3 sequence (DNA): TGTGCCTGGAGTGTAATACCAGACACCGGGGAGCTGTTTTTT. This encodes CAWSVIPDTGELFF.

Only one count was recorded for this clone. The rearrangement joins TRBV4-3 to TRBJ1-5, with TRBD1 as a possible D gene (6 bases). The germline V gene has CDR1 LGHNA and CDR2 YSLEER. The CDR3 spans 15 residues. The V end lost 0 bases, the J end lost 0 bases, and 6 bases lay between the germline ends. This chain's CDR3 is CASSQEDSSNQPQHF. The CDR3 DNA is TGCGCCAGCAGCCAAGAGGACAGTAGCAATCAGCCCCAGCATTTT.

The V gene is TRBV9, the J gene TRBJ1-2; a possible D gene is TRBD1 (5 bases). V lost 3 bases and J lost 4, with 13 bases in between. Looked up from germline, CDR1 is SGDLS and CDR2 is YYNGEE. The CDR3 is made up of 14 amino acids. CDR3 residues: CASSGEGLSYGYTF. CDR3 nucleotides: TGTGCCAGCAGCGGGGAGGGGCTCTCCTATGGCTACACCTTC.

The V gene is TRBV9, the J gene TRBJ2-7; 8 bases fit TRBD1. This CDR3 has 16 residues. With 4 bases clipped from V and 3 bases from J, the junction kept 12 bases outside the gene matches. Germline assignment: CDR1 SGDLS and CDR2 YYNGEE. CDR3 bases: TGTGCCAGCAGCCTCGGAGGGGAGACAGGGGTCTACGAGCAGTACTTC. It is translated as CASSLGGETGVYEQYF.

This clone has a handful of counts. The chain is built from TRBV6-1 and TRBJ1-1; D possibly corresponds to TRBD1 (5 bases). Looked up from germline, CDR1 is MNHNS and CDR2 is SASEGT. Between the trimmed V and J ends, which lost 3 bases and 1 base, there was a span of 12 bases. The length of the CDR3 is 15 residues. The CDR3 protein is CASSEFQGSNTEAFF. The CDR3 DNA reads as TGTGCCAGCAGTGAGTTCCAGGGATCGAACACTGAAGCTTTCTTT.

This clone was seen once. The V gene is TRBV29-1, the J gene TRBJ2-1, with D possibly being TRBD1 (6 bases). This CDR3 has 14 residues. CDR1 SQVTM and CDR2 ANQGSEA come from the germline V gene. The V end was cut by 0 bases, the J end by 1 base, with 7 bases between. CDR3: CSVEDRGSYNEQFF. CDR3 nucleotide sequence: TGCAGCGTTGAAGATAGGGGGTCCTACAATGAGCAGTTCTTC.

This clone was seen a few times. The J gene is TRBJ2-5, the V gene TRBV4-2; possibly TRBD2 for D (6 bases). This CDR3 contains 16 residues. The germline gives CDR1 LGHNA, CDR2 YNFKEQ. Trimming took 1 base from V and 5 from J, leaving 17 bases between them. The CDR3 loop reads CASSQAKTSFLETQYF. The DNA for the CDR3 is TGTGCCAGCAGCCAAGCCAAGACTAGTTTTCTTGAGACCCAGTACTTC.

V gene TRBV29-1 combines with J gene TRBJ1-5; TRBD1 might be the D (5 bases). The germline V gene has CDR1 SQVTM and CDR2 ANQGSEA. V shed 4 bases and J shed 2 bases, with 12 bases lying between them. This CDR3 has 14 residues. The CDR3 DNA sequence: TGCAGCGTTGCAGTCCAGGGTGGCAATCAGCCCCAGCATTTT. Protein product: CSVAVQGGNQPQHF.

This clone appeared a single time. The CDR3 reads CASSPGLAYEQYF. The CDR3 nucleotides are TGTGCCAGCAGCCCGGGACTAGCCTACGAGCAGTACTTC. The chain carries TRBV13 and TRBJ2-5; 8 bases match TRBD2. The tail of the sequence fits TRBJ2-7 better, so the J call may be wrong. CDR1 and CDR2 from the germline V gene are PRHDT and FYEKMQ (reference sequence). This CDR3 spans 13 amino acids.

This chain connects TRBV4-1 to TRBJ2-3; D is possibly TRBD2 (6 bases). Trimming cost V 1 base and J 2 bases, with 16 bases left between them. The CDR3 extends over 17 amino acids. In germline, CDR1 is MGHRA, CDR2 YSYEKL. The CDR3 region is CASSQVAAGTYTDTQYF. In nucleotides, the CDR3 is TGCGCCAGCAGCCAAGTTGCGGCGGGAACTTACACAGATACGCAGTATTTT.

This clone showed up just once. The J gene is TRBJ2-3, the V gene TRBV29-1, with 7 bases identical to TRBD1. Germline CDR1 and CDR2: SQVTM and ANQGSEA. This CDR3 spans 14 amino acids. The J segment lost 2 bases and the V segment lost 8 bases, leaving 10 bases of the junction unmatched. CDR3 DNA sequence: TGCAGCACGACCTCCGGGACAGTCACAGATACGCAGTATTTT. Translating it yields CSTTSGTVTDTQYF.

This clone was detected a few times. The chain links TRBV20-1 to TRBJ1-5; D not certain. The CDR3 is made up of 11 amino acids. Germline V gene data show CDR1 as DFQATT and CDR2 as SNEGSKA (reference sequence). V was pared by 3 bases and J by 11 bases, with 11 bases between. CDR3 nucleotide sequence: TGCAGTGCTAGCGACTTATCAGCCCAGCATTTT. This encodes CSASDLSAQHF.

The chain employs TRBV18 and TRBJ2-1; 7 bases fit TRBD2. The CDR3 consists of 13 residues. Germline lookup yields CDR1 KGHSH and CDR2 LQKENI. J gave up 7 bases and V 6 bases, and 6 bases lay outside the gene matches. The DNA of the CDR3 is TGTGCCAGCTCCCTAGGGACTATAAATGAGCAGTTCTTC. This sequence encodes CASSLGTINEQFF.